The 30 T cell receptor beta chains below were found in one sample sequenced in a study of blood T cell repertoires in COVID-19. Generated by immunoSEQ multiplex PCR, the TCRdb table keeps only in-frame clones and is missing some. The sample lists 280,000 or so clones, about 83% occurring once. Sequenced input: PBMCs or T cells enriched from blood (not recorded which). All receptors come from a woman in her forties who had recovered from COVID-19.

The chain employs TRBV10-1 and TRBJ2-1, with 10 bases lining up with TRBD2. The V and J ends lost 3 bases and 5 bases, in that order; junction bases with no gene match: 1. The CDR3 loop spans 14 amino acids. Germline CDR1 reads WNHNN; CDR2 reads SYGVQD (reference sequence). The CDR3 loop reads CASSDTSGNNEQFF. DNA for the CDR3: TGCGCCAGCAGTGATACTAGCGGGAACAATGAGCAGTTCTTC.

In its sample, this clone was seen once. V gene TRBV28 combines with J gene TRBJ1-4, with unresolved D. CDR1 and CDR2 (germline): MDHEN, SYDVKM. V was shortened by 3 bases and J by 0 bases, with 5 bases between the two germline ends. CDR3 length: 14 residues. CDR3 coding DNA: TGTGCCAGCAGTTTCTCTGCAACTAATGAAAAACTGTTTTTT. Translating it yields CASSFSATNEKLFF.

The chain is built from TRBV19 and TRBJ2-5; 8 bases line up with TRBD1. V lost 4 bases, J lost 3 bases, and 7 bases stayed unmatched. Germline V gene lookup returns CDR1 LNHDA and CDR2 SQIVND (reference sequence). The length of the CDR3 is 15 residues. CDR3 nucleotides: TGTGCCAGTAGTACGGTGTGGACAGGGAAAGAGACCCAGTACTTC. Translated, it gives CASSTVWTGKETQYF.

The genes are TRBV2 and TRBJ1-2; D gene ambiguous. Per germline, CDR1 SNHLY and CDR2 FYNNEI. The CDR3 is 14 residues long. The V and J ends lost 0 bases and 0 bases respectively, with 5 bases between them. CDR3 sequence: CASSEAGANYGYTF. CDR3 DNA: TGTGCCAGCAGTGAAGCGGGAGCTAACTATGGCTACACCTTC.

The chain joins TRBV4-3 to TRBJ2-5; 9 bases are shared with TRBD1. With V trimmed by 0 bases and J by 4 bases, 6 bases remained unmatched. Germline assignment: CDR1 LGHNA and CDR2 YSLEER. This CDR3 contains 16 residues. CDR3 in DNA: TGCGCCAGCAGCCAAGAGCCCGGGACAGGGTTAGAGACCCAGTACTTC. Amino acids: CASSQEPGTGLETQYF.

About this clone: One junction end disagrees with the germline gene, perhaps due to a read error. This chain connects TRBV12-5 to TRBJ2-1, with unresolved D. The V gene's germline CDR1 is LGHNT and CDR2 FRNRAP. The CDR3 is made up of 12 amino acids. The CDR3 bases are TGTGCTAGTGGTTTGGACTACCATGAGCAGTTCTTC. Amino acid sequence: CASGLDYHEQFF.

The V and J genes are TRBV7-3 and TRBJ2-2; 8 bases are a match to TRBD1. V dropped 5 bases and J dropped 5; count of bases not matched to a gene: 4. CDR3 size: 14 residues. Germline CDR1 reads SGHTA; CDR2 reads FQGTGA. The CDR3 region is CASSPGQGTGELFF. CDR3 nucleotide sequence: TGTGCCAGCAGCCCCGGACAGGGAACCGGGGAGCTGTTTTTT.

The chain joins TRBV5-4 to TRBJ1-2; 8 bases fit TRBD1. Germline lookup yields CDR1 SGHNT and CDR2 YYREEE (reference sequence). The V gene end was trimmed by 0 bases and the J gene end by 0 bases; junction bases not matched to a gene: 7. The length of the CDR3 is 17 residues. The CDR3 bases are TGTGCCAGCAGCTTGGTCGCCAGGGGGCCGACTAACTATGGCTACACCTTC. Protein sequence: CASSLVARGPTNYGYTF.

V is TRBV2 and J is TRBJ1-1; D uncertain. The CDR3 runs 13 residues. V was shortened by 6 bases and J by 3 bases, with 11 bases between the two germline ends. Germline V CDR1 and CDR2: SNHLY, FYNNEI. Here the CDR3 reads CASRVTLHTEAFF. Here the CDR3 DNA reads TGTGCCAGCAGGGTCACTCTCCACACTGAAGCTTTCTTT.

This clone has a handful of counts. This chain uses TRBV30 with TRBJ2-1; possibly TRBD1 for D (6 bases). V lost 0 bases, J lost 9 bases, and 15 bases lay in between. Germline CDR1 is GTSNPN and CDR2 is SVGIG (reference sequence). The CDR3 spans 14 residues. The CDR3 region has the DNA TGTGCCTGGAGTGTTTTCGGGACATGGAGTGAGCAGTTCTTC. This encodes CAWSVFGTWSEQFF.

The chain links TRBV27 to TRBJ2-1; maybe TRBD1 (5 bases). With 0 bases removed from V and 11 bases from J, the gap between germline ends came to 8 bases. This CDR3 has 12 amino acids. The germline V gene encodes CDR1 MNHEY and CDR2 SMNVEV (reference sequence). CDR3 coding DNA: TGTGCCAGCAGTTTATCCGCAGGGAAGCAGTTCTTC. Amino acids: CASSLSAGKQFF.

This clone was counted a few times. V and J are TRBV28 and TRBJ1-6; weak D call: TRBD1 (5 bases). CDR1 MDHEN and CDR2 SYDVKM come from the germline V gene. CDR3 length: 14 amino acids. The V end was cut by 6 bases, the J end by 8 bases, with 14 bases between. The chain's CDR3 is CASRLPGGDSPLHF. CDR3 sequence (DNA): TGTGCCAGCAGACTCCCCGGGGGGGATTCACCCCTCCACTTT.

V usage is TRBV3-1 (or the pseudogene TRBV3-2) and J usage is TRBJ2-7, with a tentative D call TRBD1 (5 bases). The germline gives CDR1 LGHDT, CDR2 YNNKEL (reference sequence). V shed 4 bases and J shed 2 bases, with 9 bases lying between them. The CDR3 length is 13 residues. The CDR3 nucleotides read TGTGCCAGCAGCCGACAGTTCCCCTACGAGCAGTACTTC. Translating gives CASSRQFPYEQYF.

The J gene is TRBJ1-5, the V gene TRBV5-1, with 9 nucleotides matching TRBD1. The ends lost 2 bases at V and 3 bases at J; junction bases unmatched: 3. The CDR3 totals 15 residues. From germline, CDR1 is SGHRS and CDR2 YFSETQ. In DNA form, the CDR3 reads TGCGCCAGCAGCTTTGGGGACAGGGCCAATCAGCCCCAGCATTTT. Residues: CASSFGDRANQPQHF. Full variable domain (outside the CDR3, taken from reference TRBV5-1 and TRBJ1-5): KAGVTQTPRYLIKTRGQQVTLSCSPISGHRSVSWYQQTPGQGLQFLFEYFSETQRNKGNFPGRFSGRQFSNSRSEMNVSTLELGDSALYLCASSFGDRANQPQHFGDGTRLSIL.

This clone was observed once. The chain employs TRBV5-3 and TRBJ1-3; D is uncertain. TRBV5-3 is designated an ORF whose function remains uncertain. V dropped 4 bases and J dropped 0 bases, with 8 bases sitting between them. The CDR3 extends over 14 amino acids. CDR3 protein: CARSPSSSGNTIYF. The CDR3 DNA follows: TGTGCCAGAAGCCCTAGTTCCTCTGGAAACACCATATATTTT.

The gene calls are TRBV5-1 and TRBJ2-1; TRBD1 matches at 7 bases. In germline, CDR1 is SGHRS, CDR2 YFSETQ. This CDR3 spans 15 amino acids. Trimming removed 4 bases from V and 7 bases from J; junction bases left unmatched: 11. Written as DNA, the CDR3 is TGCGCCAGCAGCCCTACAGGGGCCTTCGGAAATGAGCAGTTCTTC. Its translation: CASSPTGAFGNEQFF.

This chain connects TRBV18 to TRBJ2-6; 9 bases agree with TRBD1. Germline V lookup: CDR1 KGHSH, CDR2 LQKENI. V lost 4 bases to trimming and J lost 0 bases; unmatched junction nucleotides: 4. The CDR3 spans 17 residues. CDR3 amino acids: CASSQDRGFSGANVLTF. The CDR3 nucleotides read TGTGCCAGCTCACAGGACAGGGGTTTCTCTGGGGCCAACGTCCTGACTTTC.

The chain employs TRBV2 and TRBJ1-5; 7 bases line up with TRBD1. Germline V gene sequence: CDR1 SNHLY, CDR2 FYNNEI. The V segment lost 7 bases and the J segment 1 base; nucleotides outside the gene matches: 4. This CDR3 is built from 14 residues. In nucleotides, the CDR3 is TGTGCCAGCACGGAGGGGGCGAGCAATCAGCCCCAGCATTTT. Protein: CASTEGASNQPQHF.

This chain joins TRBV14 and TRBJ2-5; 9 positions match TRBD1. Trimming took 5 bases from V and 3 from J; bases not matched to a gene: 13. Germline CDR1 reads SGHDN; CDR2 reads FVKESK. This CDR3 is 17 amino acids long. CDR3 in amino acids: CASSFRQGGPGEETQYF. The DNA of the CDR3 is TGTGCCAGCAGCTTCAGACAGGGGGGCCCGGGAGAAGAGACCCAGTACTTC.

The CDR3 DNA reads as TGTGCCAGCTCAGGGACTAGCGGGAGCACAGATACGCAGTATTTT. This sequence encodes CASSGTSGSTDTQYF. The chain couples TRBV18 to TRBJ2-3; 12 bases are a match to TRBD2. CDR3 length: 15 residues. The germline CDR1 and CDR2 sequences are KGHSH and LQKENI. V lost 5 bases and J lost 0; bases outside the gene matches: 0.

The rearrangement uses TRBV7-8 and TRBJ1-5; TRBD1 agrees at 7 bases. This CDR3 is built from 16 residues. The V gene's germline CDR1 is SGHVS and CDR2 FQNEAQ. With 1 base clipped from V and 6 bases from J, the junction kept 9 bases outside the gene matches. The CDR3 protein is CASSLVGSQGGQPQHF. CDR3 nucleotide sequence: TGTGCCAGCAGCTTAGTAGGCAGTCAGGGGGGTCAGCCCCAGCATTTT.

The chain carries TRBV28 and TRBJ1-2; TRBD1 might be the D (5 bases). V dropped 3 bases and J dropped 3 bases, with 14 bases sitting between them. Germline CDR1 is MDHEN and CDR2 is SYDVKM. The length of the CDR3 is 15 residues. CDR3 amino acids: CASSLGGAADYGYTF. CDR3 bases: TGTGCCAGCAGTTTGGGTGGGGCGGCCGACTATGGCTACACCTTC.

The chain combines TRBV27 with TRBJ2-7; 10 positions agree with TRBD2. The length of the CDR3 is 17 residues. Trimming removed 0 bases from V and 6 bases from J; junction bases left unmatched: 11. Germline assignment: CDR1 MNHEY and CDR2 SMNVEV (reference sequence). The CDR3 spells CASSLSRGPSGSREQYF. CDR3 in DNA: TGTGCCAGCAGTTTATCAAGGGGGCCTAGCGGGAGCCGCGAGCAGTACTTC.

The CDR3 spells CASSPTSYSRKFF. For the CDR3, the DNA is TGTGCCAGCAGTCCCACGTCCTATAGCCGTAAGTTCTTC. J is TRBJ2-1 and V is TRBV28; no firm D call. The germline CDR1 and CDR2 sequences are MDHEN and SYDVKM. The CDR3 is 13 amino acids. Deletions cut 5 bases from V and 14 bases from J, with 19 bases between. Full variable domain (rest looked up from reference TRBV28 and TRBJ2-1): DVKVTQSSRYLVKRTGEKVFLECVQDMDHENMFWYRQDPGLGLRLIYFSYDVKMKEKGDIPEGYSVSREKKERFSLILESASTNQTSMYLCASSPTSYSRKFFGPGTRLTVL.

V is TRBV2 and J is TRBJ1-5; 8 nucleotides match TRBD1. The CDR3 contains 15 residues. Trimming removed 6 bases from V and 3 bases from J; junction bases left unmatched: 7. CDR1 is SNHLY and CDR2 is FYNNEI in the germline V gene. The CDR3 nucleotides read TGTGCCAGCAGCCTACAGGGGGTAATCAATCAGCCCCAGCATTTT. Its protein is CASSLQGVINQPQHF.

The chain links TRBV4-3 to TRBJ2-2; D not resolved. The CDR3 runs to 13 residues. Germline V gene sequence: CDR1 LGHNA, CDR2 YSLEER. V was clipped by 0 bases and J by 7 bases, with 6 bases between them. As DNA, the CDR3 is TGCGCCAGCAGCCAAGATCCCCACGGGGAGCTGTTTTTT. It yields the protein CASSQDPHGELFF.

This clone was observed a single time. The chain carries TRBV25-1 and TRBJ2-7, with 10 positions matching TRBD1. The junction had 5 bases not matched to a gene; V was cut back by 5 bases and J by 4 bases. The germline gives CDR1 MGHDK, CDR2 SYGVNS. The length of the CDR3 is 14 residues. CDR3 DNA: TGTGCCAGCAGTAACCGGGACAGGGGATACGAGCAGTACTTC. Translation gives CASSNRDRGYEQYF.

This rearrangement joins TRBV5-1 to TRBJ1-6; TRBD1 aligns across 8 bases. This CDR3 spans 14 amino acids. Germline V gives CDR1 SGHRS, CDR2 YFSETQ. J gave up 10 bases and V 2 bases, and 5 bases lay outside the gene matches. The CDR3 DNA reads as TGCGCCAGCAGCTTACAGGGGGAAAGATCACCCCTCCACTTT. Amino acids: CASSLQGERSPLHF. The variable domain in full, with the rest retrieved from reference TRBV5-1 and TRBJ1-6, is KAGVTQTPRYLIKTRGQQVTLSCSPISGHRSVSWYQQTPGQGLQFLFEYFSETQRNKGNFPGRFSGRQFSNSRSEMNVSTLELGDSALYLCASSLQGERSPLHFGNGTRLTVT.

The gene calls are TRBV5-1 and TRBJ2-1, with 8 bases matching TRBD2. CDR3 size: 16 residues. V gave up 3 bases and J gave up 6 bases; unmatched junction bases: 11. Germline values: CDR1 SGHRS, CDR2 YFSETQ. The CDR3 loop reads CASSSPGLGFSNEQFF. The CDR3 DNA sequence: TGCGCCAGCAGCTCACCGGGACTAGGATTCAGCAATGAGCAGTTCTTC.

The chain combines TRBV7-2 with TRBJ1-1, with 8 bases identical to TRBD1. CDR1 is SGHTA, CDR2 FQGNSA, per germline. J lost 4 bases, V lost 2 bases, and 6 bases had no gene match. The CDR3 is 15 residues long. CDR3 in DNA: TGTGCCAGCAGCTTACAGGGGGCGGTTGGCACTGAAGCTTTCTTT. As protein: CASSLQGAVGTEAFF.